In its sample, the clone carrying this TCR beta chain was seen many times. The cDNA 3' end received a ligated oligonucleotide with a UMI. The first PCR ran 4 to 5 cycles with an equimolar RC1.1 and RC1.2 beta primer mix. Each CDR3 protein is one row after TCRdb ran MiXCR on the UMI-ligation and nested PCR reads. Among about 30,000 distinct CDR3 sequences, 6% to 9.5% were seen once, and the ten largest hold approximately 14%. KT2, a clone with a known TCR, was spiked into unfractionated PBMC. This specimen comes from a study of quantifying T cell responses using KT2 cells. Turning to the study itself: cDNA was made from DNase-treated RNA using alpha and beta constant primers.

The V and J ends lost 6 bases and 6 bases respectively, with 18 bases between them. The CDR3 runs 15 residues. V gene TRBV12-3 or TRBV12-4 combines with J gene TRBJ2-1, with no clear D. Sequencing was done on a sample of PBMCs spiked with cells of the T cell clone KT2. This receptor was identified in a human donor. In DNA form, the CDR3 reads TGTGCCAGCAGCCTGACCCTGGCTTTGGGCAATGAGCAGTTCTTC. This encodes CASSLTLALGNEQFF.